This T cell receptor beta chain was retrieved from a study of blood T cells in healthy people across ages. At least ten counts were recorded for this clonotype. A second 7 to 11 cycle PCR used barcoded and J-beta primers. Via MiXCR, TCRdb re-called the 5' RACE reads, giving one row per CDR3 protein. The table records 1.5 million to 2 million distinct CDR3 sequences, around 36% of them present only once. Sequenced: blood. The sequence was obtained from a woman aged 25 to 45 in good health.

DNA for the CDR3: TGCAGTGCTAGAGGACAGACCTACGAGCAGTACTTC. It is translated as CSARGQTYEQYF. The chain is built from TRBV20-1 and TRBJ2-7; tentatively, D is TRBD1 (5 bases). The CDR3 totals 12 residues. Per the germline V gene, CDR1 is DFQATT and CDR2 is SNEGSKA (reference sequence). V was shortened by 1 base and J by 2 bases, with 6 bases between the two germline ends.